The clone carrying this T cell receptor (beta chain) was counted ten times or more. The record originates from a study of regulatory T cells in long-lasting Graves disease. With iRepertoire HTBI primers and Arm-PCR of CDR3 regions, TCR beta libraries were built. TCRdb re-derived calls from the multiplex PCR reads in MiXCR, one entry per CDR3 protein. The repertoire includes some 340,000 distinct CDR3 sequences, 12% of them detected once, and 15% to 20% sits in the top ten. The CDR3 consists of 11 residues. V was pared by 4 bases and J by 6 bases, with 9 bases between. In germline, CDR1 is SQVTM, CDR2 ANQGSEA. Stated time point: newly diagnosed GD, antithyroid drugs for less than 3 months. Isolated PBMC RNA provided the starting material for the TCR library. The same data also went into a second study, on T cells in Graves' hyperthyroidism and ophthalmopathy.

The clonotype comes from a woman younger than 35 with Graves disease. The sequences come from peripheral blood mononuclear cells (PBMCs), collected at new diagnosis, from a patient treated with antithyroid drugs. The chain combines TRBV29-1 with TRBJ1-1; D remains unclear. CDR3 bases: TGCAGCGTTGTGAATTGGTCTGAAGCTTTCTTT. Protein: CSVVNWSEAFF.